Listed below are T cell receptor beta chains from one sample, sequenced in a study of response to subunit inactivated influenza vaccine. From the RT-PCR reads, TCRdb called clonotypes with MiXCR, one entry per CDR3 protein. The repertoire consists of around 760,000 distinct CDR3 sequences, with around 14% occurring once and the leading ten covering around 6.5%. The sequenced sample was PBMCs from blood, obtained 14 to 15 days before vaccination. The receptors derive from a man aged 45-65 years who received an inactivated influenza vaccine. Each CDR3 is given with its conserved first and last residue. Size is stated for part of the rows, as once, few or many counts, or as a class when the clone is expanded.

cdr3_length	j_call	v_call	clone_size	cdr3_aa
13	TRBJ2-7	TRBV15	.	CATSRDIAYEQYF
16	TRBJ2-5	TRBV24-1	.	CATSVGFGRSQETQYF
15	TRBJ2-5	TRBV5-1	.	CASSSRLARQETQYF
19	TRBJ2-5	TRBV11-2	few	CASSPPLTSGRAMGETQYF
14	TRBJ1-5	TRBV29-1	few	CSVGAGGNNQPQHF
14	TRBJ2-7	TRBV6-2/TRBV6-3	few	CASSLRQARYEQYF
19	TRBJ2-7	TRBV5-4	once	CASSLAKGFLADRAGEQYF
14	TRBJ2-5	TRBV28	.	CASWGSLDGETQYF
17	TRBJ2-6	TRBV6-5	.	CASSNSGLSSWANVLTF
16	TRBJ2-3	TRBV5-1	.	CASSRTLGQSTDTQYF
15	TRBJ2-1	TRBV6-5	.	CASSYVQRGHNEQFF
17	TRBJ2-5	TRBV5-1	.	CASSPSAPSGGQETQYF
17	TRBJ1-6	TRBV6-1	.	CASTFTQTGTYNSPLHF
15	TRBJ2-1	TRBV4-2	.	CASSQALGADNEQFF
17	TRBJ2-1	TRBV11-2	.	CASSSSRGRDPYNEQFF
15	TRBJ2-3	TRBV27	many	CASSFRLGGSYTQYF
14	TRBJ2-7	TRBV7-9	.	CASSLRTLGDEQYF
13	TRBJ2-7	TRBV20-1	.	CSAPKGVGLEQYF
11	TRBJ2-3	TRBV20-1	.	CSAYQGDTQYF
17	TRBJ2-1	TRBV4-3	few	CASSPSRSARGQGEQFF
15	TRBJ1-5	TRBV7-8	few	CASVGGTRGNQPQHF
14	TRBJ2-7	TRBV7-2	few	CASSRQREAYEQYF
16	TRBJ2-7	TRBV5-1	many	CASSPDSLTGVYEQYF
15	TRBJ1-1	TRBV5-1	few	CASSSEPDLTTGAFF
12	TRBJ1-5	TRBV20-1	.	CSARRLNQPQHF
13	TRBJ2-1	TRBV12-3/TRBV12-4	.	CASSFGQYNEQFF
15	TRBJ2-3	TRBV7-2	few	CASSPGLAGRDTQYF
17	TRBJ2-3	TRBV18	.	CASSPGTSGSGTDTQYF
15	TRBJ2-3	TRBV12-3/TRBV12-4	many	CASSLRTASTDTQYF
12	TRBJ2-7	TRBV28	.	CASSSRRNEQYF
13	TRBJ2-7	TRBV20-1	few	CSEARGGSHEQYF
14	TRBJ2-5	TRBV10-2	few	CASSPVSTGETQYF
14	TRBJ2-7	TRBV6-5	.	CASSYQLGQREQYF
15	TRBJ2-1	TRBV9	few	CASSVGSEGTSEQFF
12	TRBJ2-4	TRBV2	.	CASWVVWNIQYF
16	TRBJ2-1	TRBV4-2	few	CASSQDPEHNYNEQFF
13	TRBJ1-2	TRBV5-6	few	CASSLAREAGYTF
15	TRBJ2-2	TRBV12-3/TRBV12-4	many	CASSFGGAGTGELFF
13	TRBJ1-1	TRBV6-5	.	CASRLQGNTEAFF